This TCR beta chain originates from a study of cytomegalovirus exposure and HLA in healthy donors. 60 Vbeta and 13 Jbeta primers were used in PCR. Clones were read by immunoSEQ multiplex PCR, and TCRdb kept only the in-frame ones, dropping some. The sample comprises around 150,000 clones, roughly 80% of which are singletons, and roughly 2% rests with the top ten. Germline CDR1 reads SGHRS; CDR2 reads YFSETQ. CDR3 size: 13 residues. Deletions cut 0 bases from V and 6 bases from J, with 9 bases between. The source of this sequence is a female donor in good health and CMV-seronegative. Material for sequencing was PBMCs. This sequence joins TRBV5-1 and TRBJ1-2; no reliable D call. The CDR3 nucleotides are TGCGCCAGCAGCTTGGCGGAGAGAGATGGCTACACCTTC. Encoded protein: CASSLAERDGYTF.